Below, 16 T cell receptor beta chains from the same sample are listed, as sequenced in a study of T cell responses to AZD1222 COVID-19 vaccine listed by TCRdb under 2021. Read against the paper, the sample's time point label means: about 28 days (+/-7) after the second vaccine dose. The library was obtained by the immunoSEQ multiplex PCR assay. Not all clones reach the TCRdb copy of this immuneACCESS table, which keeps in-frame sequences only. Checked studies attribute under half of the gap to unresolved V genes and leave the rest unexplained. The sample includes tens of thousands of clones, with roughly 88% observed a single time. The biggest ten clones account for about an eighth of the sample. The sample was peripheral blood, taken 28 days after the second AZD1222 dose. The receptors stem from an adult who received the AZD1222 COVID-19 vaccine.

V gene TRBV28 combines with J gene TRBJ1-4; TRBD1 might be the D (6 bases). Germline V gene sequence: CDR1 MDHEN, CDR2 SYDVKM. With 7 bases removed from V and 0 bases from J, the gap between germline ends came to 21 bases. The CDR3 contains 18 residues. The CDR3 is CASTTTGASDTTNEKLFF. For the CDR3, the DNA is TGTGCCAGCACAACGACGGGGGCTTCGGATACAACTAATGAAAAACTGTTTTTT.

V and J are TRBV6-5 and TRBJ1-2, with no clear D. Trimming took off 7 bases at V and 8 bases at J, with 23 bases between the two ends. Germline CDR1 and CDR2: MNHEY and SVGAGI. CDR3 size: 15 residues. The CDR3 DNA is TGTGCCAGCACCCAGGAGTACAGCCTAATCGAGGGCTACACCTTC. Translating it yields CASTQEYSLIEGYTF.

Only a few counts were recorded for this clone. The genes are TRBV5-1 and TRBJ2-5, with D unclear. The germline CDR1 and CDR2 sequences are SGHRS and YFSETQ. Trimming removed 4 bases at V and 7 bases at J, with 20 bases between. The length of the CDR3 is 15 residues. CDR3 DNA sequence: TGCGCCAGCAGCCCTGGGCCCTTCAACCCAGGGACCCAGTACTTC. This codes for CASSPGPFNPGTQYF.

V is TRBV3-1 (or the pseudogene TRBV3-2) and J is TRBJ1-4; D is unclear. The V gene lost 0 bases and the J gene lost 13 bases, with 18 bases spanning the gap. The CDR3 has 15 amino acids. CDR1 and CDR2 (germline): LGHDT, YNNKEL (reference sequence). The CDR3 DNA sequence: TGTGCCAGCAGCCAAGATAACGCGGCTGCCGGAGGACTGTTTTTT. Translation gives CASSQDNAAAGGLFF.

The V gene is TRBV11-1, the J gene TRBJ2-3; TRBD2 is a possible D gene (6 bases). Germline V CDR1 and CDR2: SGHAT, FQDESV (reference sequence). The CDR3 has 15 residues. V lost 3 bases, J lost 6 bases, and 16 bases lay in between. This CDR3 is CASSFRGSGADTQYF. As DNA, the CDR3 is TGTGCCAGCAGCTTTCGGGGGAGCGGTGCGGATACGCAGTATTTT.

V usage is TRBV30 and J usage is TRBJ1-2; no firm D call. Germline CDR1 GTSNPN, CDR2 SVGIG (reference sequence). V lost 4 bases and J lost 3, with 6 bases in between. The CDR3 extends over 11 amino acids. The CDR3 is CAWKLDYGYTF. CDR3 DNA: TGTGCCTGGAAACTGGACTATGGCTACACCTTC.

V is TRBV9 and J is TRBJ1-2; no definite D call. Germline V gene data show CDR1 as SGDLS and CDR2 as YYNGEE. Trimming shortened V by 0 bases and J by 7 bases, and 13 bases separated the two germline ends. This CDR3 has 14 amino acids. CDR3 bases: TGTGCCAGCAGCGTAGTACGGGGTACCGGTGGCTACACCTTC. Translation gives CASSVVRGTGGYTF.

The J gene is TRBJ1-3, the V gene TRBV6-5, with D perhaps matching TRBD1 (6 bases). CDR1 MNHEY and CDR2 SVGAGI come from the germline V gene. The CDR3 runs 14 residues. V was cut by 6 bases and J by 6 bases, with 15 bases left in between. CDR3 sequence reads: CASSQGGLENTIYF. The CDR3 DNA reads as TGTGCCAGCAGCCAAGGGGGACTGGAAAACACCATATATTTT.

The V and J genes are TRBV7-2 and TRBJ2-5; 7 bases map to TRBD2. Germline V gene data show CDR1 as SGHTA and CDR2 as FQGNSA. This CDR3 spans 15 amino acids. Trimming cost V 5 bases and J 1 base; bases outside gene matches: 7. The CDR3 nucleotides read TGTGCCAGCAGCCTGGCCGGGACTACCCAAGAGACCCAGTACTTC. Translation gives CASSLAGTTQETQYF.

This chain uses TRBV5-1 with TRBJ1-3, with D uncertain. The V and J ends lost 4 bases and 1 base respectively, with 21 bases between them. This CDR3 has 18 residues. From germline, CDR1 is SGHRS and CDR2 YFSETQ. In DNA form, the CDR3 reads TGCGCCAGCAGCCTTGACTATGGACTAAGGACTTCTGGAAACACCATATATTTT. Encoded protein: CASSLDYGLRTSGNTIYF.

The genes are TRBV7-8 and TRBJ1-1; tentative D call: TRBD1 (5 bases). The CDR3 is 13 residues long. The germline gives CDR1 SGHVS, CDR2 FQNEAQ. Trimming took 1 base from V and 5 from J, leaving 8 bases between them. The CDR3 protein is CASSLGGVTEAFF. CDR3 DNA sequence: TGTGCCAGCAGCTTAGGAGGGGTTACTGAAGCTTTCTTT.

This clone was observed a handful of times. This sequence joins TRBV7-9 and TRBJ2-2, with no clear D. Per the germline V gene, CDR1 is SEHNR and CDR2 is FQNEAQ (reference sequence). The CDR3 is 17 amino acids. Trimming cost V 5 bases and J 7 bases, with 23 bases left between them. CDR3 DNA sequence: TGTGCCAGCAGCCACCGCCAGCAACAATTCGGTAACGGGGAGCTGTTTTTT. Its protein product is CASSHRQQQFGNGELFF.

This clone was counted between two and nine times. The rearrangement links TRBV5-6 to TRBJ1-1; no definite D call. The CDR3 extends over 14 amino acids. The V and J ends lost 4 bases and 0 bases respectively, with 10 bases between them. From germline, CDR1 is SGHDT and CDR2 YYEEEE. The CDR3 spells CASSRLSVNTEAFF. CDR3 DNA sequence: TGTGCCAGCAGCCGTCTGTCCGTGAACACTGAAGCTTTCTTT.

The chain recombines TRBV2 with TRBJ2-2, with D tentatively TRBD1 or TRBD2 (5 bases each). CDR3 length equals 17 residues. V was pared by 0 bases and J by 8 bases, with 19 bases between. CDR1 is SNHLY, CDR2 FYNNEI, per germline. The CDR3 region is CASSEALSGPDKGELFF. The CDR3 nucleotides are TGTGCCAGCAGTGAAGCGCTTTCGGGGCCAGATAAGGGGGAGCTGTTTTTT.

V is TRBV5-4 and J is TRBJ1-1; TRBD1 is a possible D gene (5 bases). The CDR3 runs to 13 residues. V was cut by 3 bases and J by 5 bases, with 11 bases left in between. Germline V gives CDR1 SGHNT, CDR2 YYREEE (reference sequence). The CDR3 protein is CASSSWGRTEAFF. The CDR3 nucleotides are TGTGCCAGCAGCTCTTGGGGGAGGACTGAAGCTTTCTTT.

This chain connects TRBV27 to TRBJ1-4, with a possible D match to TRBD1 (5 bases). V was pared by 7 bases and J by 6 bases, with 15 bases between. From germline, CDR1 is MNHEY and CDR2 SMNVEV (reference sequence). The CDR3 loop spans 14 amino acids. This CDR3 is CASTRDPNYEKLFF. The CDR3 nucleotides are TGTGCCAGCACCCGGGACCCCAACTATGAAAAACTGTTTTTT. Drawing the rest from reference TRBV27 and TRBJ1-4, the complete variable domain is EAQVTQNPRYLITVTGKKLTVTCSQNMNHEYMSWYRQDPGLGLRQIYYSMNVEVTDKGDVPEGYKVSRKEKRNFPLILESPSPNQTSLYFCASTRDPNYEKLFFGSGTQLSVL.